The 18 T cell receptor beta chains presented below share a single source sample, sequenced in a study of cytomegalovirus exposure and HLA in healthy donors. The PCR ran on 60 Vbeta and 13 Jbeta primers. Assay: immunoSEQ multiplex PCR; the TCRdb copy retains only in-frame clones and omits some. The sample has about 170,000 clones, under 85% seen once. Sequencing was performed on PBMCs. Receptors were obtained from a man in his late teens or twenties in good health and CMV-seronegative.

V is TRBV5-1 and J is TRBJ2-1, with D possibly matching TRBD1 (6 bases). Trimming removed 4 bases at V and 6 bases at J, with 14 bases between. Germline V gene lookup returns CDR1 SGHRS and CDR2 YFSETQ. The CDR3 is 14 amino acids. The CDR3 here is CASSLWGQTNEQFF. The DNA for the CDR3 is TGCGCCAGCAGCCTTTGGGGACAAACCAATGAGCAGTTCTTC.

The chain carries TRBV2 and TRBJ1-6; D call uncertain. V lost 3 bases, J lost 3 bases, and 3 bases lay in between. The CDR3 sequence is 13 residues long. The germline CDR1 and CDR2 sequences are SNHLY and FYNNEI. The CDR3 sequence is CASSDGYNSPLHF. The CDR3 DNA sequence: TGTGCCAGCAGTGACGGCTATAATTCACCCCTCCACTTT. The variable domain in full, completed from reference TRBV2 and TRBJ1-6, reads EPEVTQTPSHQVTQMGQEVILRCVPISNHLYFYWYRQILGQKVEFLVSFYNNEISEKSEIFDDQFSVERPDGSNFTLKIRSTKLEDSAMYFCASSDGYNSPLHFGNGTRLTVT.

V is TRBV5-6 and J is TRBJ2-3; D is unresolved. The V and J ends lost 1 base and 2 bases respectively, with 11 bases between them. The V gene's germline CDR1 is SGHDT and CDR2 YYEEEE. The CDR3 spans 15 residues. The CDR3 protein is CASSLLRLDTDTQYF. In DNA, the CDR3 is TGTGCCAGCAGCTTGTTGAGACTGGACACAGATACGCAGTATTTT.

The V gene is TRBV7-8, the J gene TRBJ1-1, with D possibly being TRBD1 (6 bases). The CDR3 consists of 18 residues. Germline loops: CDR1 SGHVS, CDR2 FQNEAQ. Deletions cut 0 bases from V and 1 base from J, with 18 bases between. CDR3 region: CASSLAPGHIQTNTEAFF. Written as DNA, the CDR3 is TGTGCCAGCAGCTTAGCCCCGGGACACATCCAGACGAACACTGAAGCTTTCTTT.

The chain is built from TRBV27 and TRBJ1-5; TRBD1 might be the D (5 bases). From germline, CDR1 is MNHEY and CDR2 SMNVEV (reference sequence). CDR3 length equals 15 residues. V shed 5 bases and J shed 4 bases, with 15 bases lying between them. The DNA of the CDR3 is TGTGCCAGCAGTCCTAGGGGCCGGGGGAATCAGCCCCAGCATTTT. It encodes CASSPRGRGNQPQHF.

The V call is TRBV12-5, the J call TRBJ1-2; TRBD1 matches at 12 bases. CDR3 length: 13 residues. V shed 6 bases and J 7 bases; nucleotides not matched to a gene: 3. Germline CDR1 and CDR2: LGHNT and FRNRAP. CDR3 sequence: CASGLGQGAGYTF. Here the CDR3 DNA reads TGTGCTAGTGGCCTGGGACAGGGGGCTGGCTACACCTTC.

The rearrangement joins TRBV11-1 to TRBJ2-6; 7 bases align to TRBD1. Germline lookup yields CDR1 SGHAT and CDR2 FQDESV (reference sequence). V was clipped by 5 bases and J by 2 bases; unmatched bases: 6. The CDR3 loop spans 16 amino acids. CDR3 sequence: CASSNRQGAGANVLTF. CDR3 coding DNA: TGTGCCAGCAGCAACCGACAGGGAGCTGGGGCCAACGTCCTGACTTTC.

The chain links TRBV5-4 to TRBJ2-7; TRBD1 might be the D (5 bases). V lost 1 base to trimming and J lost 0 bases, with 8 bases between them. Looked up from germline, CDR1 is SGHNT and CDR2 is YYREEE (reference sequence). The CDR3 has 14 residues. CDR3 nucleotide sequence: TGTGCCAGCAGCTTGAGACAGAGCTCCTACGAGCAGTACTTC. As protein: CASSLRQSSYEQYF.

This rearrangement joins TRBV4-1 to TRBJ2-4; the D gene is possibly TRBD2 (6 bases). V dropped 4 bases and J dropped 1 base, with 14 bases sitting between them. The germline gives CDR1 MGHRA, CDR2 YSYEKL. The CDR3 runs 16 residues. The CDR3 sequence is CASSPIGGGAKNIQYF. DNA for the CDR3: TGCGCCAGCAGCCCCATCGGGGGAGGTGCCAAAAACATTCAGTACTTC.

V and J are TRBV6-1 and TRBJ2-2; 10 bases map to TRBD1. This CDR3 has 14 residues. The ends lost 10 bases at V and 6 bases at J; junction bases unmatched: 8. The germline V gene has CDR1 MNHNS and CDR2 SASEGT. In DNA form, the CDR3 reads TGTGCCACGAGACGGACAGGGGGATCCGGGGAGCTGTTTTTT. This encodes CATRRTGGSGELFF.

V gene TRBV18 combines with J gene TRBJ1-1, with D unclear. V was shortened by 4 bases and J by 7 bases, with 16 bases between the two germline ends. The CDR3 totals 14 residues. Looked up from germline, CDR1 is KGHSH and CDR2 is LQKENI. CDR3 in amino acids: CASSRPLTANEAFF. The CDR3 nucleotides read TGTGCCAGCTCACGACCGCTCACAGCTAATGAAGCTTTCTTT.

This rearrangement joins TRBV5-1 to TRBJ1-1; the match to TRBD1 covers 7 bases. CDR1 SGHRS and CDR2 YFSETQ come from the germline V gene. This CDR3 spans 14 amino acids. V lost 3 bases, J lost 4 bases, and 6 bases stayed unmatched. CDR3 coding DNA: TGCGCCAGCAGCTACGGGACAGAATTCACTGAAGCTTTCTTT. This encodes CASSYGTEFTEAFF.

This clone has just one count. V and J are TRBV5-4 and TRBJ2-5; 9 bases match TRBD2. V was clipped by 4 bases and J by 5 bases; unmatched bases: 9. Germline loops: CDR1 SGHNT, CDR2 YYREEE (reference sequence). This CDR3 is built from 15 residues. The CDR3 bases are TGTGCCAGCAGCAAGCGGCGGGGGGGCGGGGAGACCCAGTACTTC. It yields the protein CASSKRRGGGETQYF. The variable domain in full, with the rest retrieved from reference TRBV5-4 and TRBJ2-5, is ETGVTQSPTHLIKTRGQQVTLRCSSQSGHNTVSWYQQALGQGPQFIFQYYREEENGRGNFPPRFSGLQFPNYSSELNVNALELDDSALYLCASSKRRGGGETQYFGPGTRLLVL.

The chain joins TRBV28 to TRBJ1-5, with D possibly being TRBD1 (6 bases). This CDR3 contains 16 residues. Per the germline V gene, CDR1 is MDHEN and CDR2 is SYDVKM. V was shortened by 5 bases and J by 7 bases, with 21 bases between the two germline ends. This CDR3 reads CASSLRQDKGDQPQHF. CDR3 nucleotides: TGTGCCAGCAGTCTCCGACAGGACAAAGGCGACCAGCCCCAGCATTTT. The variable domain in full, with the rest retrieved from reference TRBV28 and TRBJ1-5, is DVKVTQSSRYLVKRTGEKVFLECVQDMDHENMFWYRQDPGLGLRLIYFSYDVKMKEKGDIPEGYSVSREKKERFSLILESASTNQTSMYLCASSLRQDKGDQPQHFGDGTRLSIL.

In nucleotides, the CDR3 is TGTGCCAGCAGCTTTATTCAGGTTGGCTATGGCTACACCTTC. Amino acid sequence: CASSFIQVGYGYTF. The rearrangement uses TRBV5-8 and TRBJ1-2; the D is unclear. The CDR3 runs 14 residues. V gave up 2 bases and J gave up 4 bases, with 12 bases separating them. Germline values: CDR1 SGHTS, CDR2 YDEGEE.

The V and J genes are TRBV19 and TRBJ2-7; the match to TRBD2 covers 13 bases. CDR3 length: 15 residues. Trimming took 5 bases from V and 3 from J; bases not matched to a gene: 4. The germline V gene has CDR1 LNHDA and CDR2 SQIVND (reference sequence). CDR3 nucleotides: TGTGCCAGTAGTCCGGGACTAGCGGGAAACTACGAGCAGTACTTC. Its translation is CASSPGLAGNYEQYF.

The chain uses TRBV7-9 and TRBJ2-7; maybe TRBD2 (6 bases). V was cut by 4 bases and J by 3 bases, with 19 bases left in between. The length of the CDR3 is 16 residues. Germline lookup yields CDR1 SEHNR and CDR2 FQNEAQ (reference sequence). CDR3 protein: CASSSSPGLGGYEQYF. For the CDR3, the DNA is TGTGCCAGCAGCTCCTCCCCGGGACTGGGAGGCTACGAGCAGTACTTC. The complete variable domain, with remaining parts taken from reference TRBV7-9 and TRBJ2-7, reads DTGVSQNPRHKITKRGQNVTFRCDPISEHNRLYWYRQTLGQGPEFLTYFQNEAQLEKSRLLSDRFSAERPKGSFSTLEIQRTEQGDSAMYLCASSSSPGLGGYEQYFGPGTRLTVT.

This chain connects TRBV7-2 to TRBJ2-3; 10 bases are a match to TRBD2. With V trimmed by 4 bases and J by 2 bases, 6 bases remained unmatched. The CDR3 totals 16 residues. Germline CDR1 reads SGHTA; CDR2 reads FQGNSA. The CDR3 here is CASSSLAGIITDTQYF. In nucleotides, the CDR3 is TGTGCCAGCAGCTCACTAGCGGGGATTATCACAGATACGCAGTATTTT.